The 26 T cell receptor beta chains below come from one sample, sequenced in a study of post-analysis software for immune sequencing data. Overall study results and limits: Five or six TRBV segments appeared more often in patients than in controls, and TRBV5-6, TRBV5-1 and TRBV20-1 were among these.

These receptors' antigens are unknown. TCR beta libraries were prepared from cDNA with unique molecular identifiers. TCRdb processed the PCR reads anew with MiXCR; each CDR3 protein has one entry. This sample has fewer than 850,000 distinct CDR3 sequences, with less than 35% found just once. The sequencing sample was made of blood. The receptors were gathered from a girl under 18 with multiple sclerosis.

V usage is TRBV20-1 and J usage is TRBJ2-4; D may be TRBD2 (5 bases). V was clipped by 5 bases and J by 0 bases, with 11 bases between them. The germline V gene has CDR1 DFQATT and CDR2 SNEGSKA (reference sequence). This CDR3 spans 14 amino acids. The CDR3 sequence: CSAGEYLAKNIQYF. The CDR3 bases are TGCAGTGCTGGGGAGTACCTAGCCAAAAACATTCAGTACTTC.

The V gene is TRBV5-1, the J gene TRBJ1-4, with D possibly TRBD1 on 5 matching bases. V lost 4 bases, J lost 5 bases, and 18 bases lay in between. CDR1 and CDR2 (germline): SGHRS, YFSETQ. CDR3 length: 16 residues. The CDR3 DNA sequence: TGCGCCAGCAGCCCTATGTGGGGCAGCAACAATGAAAAACTGTTTTTT. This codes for CASSPMWGSNNEKLFF.

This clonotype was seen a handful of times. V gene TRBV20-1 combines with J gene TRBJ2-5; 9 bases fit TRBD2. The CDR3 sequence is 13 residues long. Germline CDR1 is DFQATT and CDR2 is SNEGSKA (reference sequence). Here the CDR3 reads CSGRGLATETQYF. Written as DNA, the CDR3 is TGCAGCGGCCGGGGACTAGCAACAGAGACCCAGTACTTC.

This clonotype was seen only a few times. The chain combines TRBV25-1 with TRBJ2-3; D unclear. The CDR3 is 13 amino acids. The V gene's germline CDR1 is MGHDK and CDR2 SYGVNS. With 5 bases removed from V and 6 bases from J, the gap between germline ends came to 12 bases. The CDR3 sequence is CASSPPPLDTQYF. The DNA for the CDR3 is TGTGCCAGCAGTCCCCCCCCGTTGGATACGCAGTATTTT.

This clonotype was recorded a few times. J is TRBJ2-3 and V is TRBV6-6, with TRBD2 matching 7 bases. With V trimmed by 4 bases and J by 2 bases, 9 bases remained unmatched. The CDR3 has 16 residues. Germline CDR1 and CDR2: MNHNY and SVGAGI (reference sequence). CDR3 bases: TGTGCCAGCAGTTTTAAGCGGGGTGGAGTCACAGATACGCAGTATTTT. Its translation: CASSFKRGGVTDTQYF.

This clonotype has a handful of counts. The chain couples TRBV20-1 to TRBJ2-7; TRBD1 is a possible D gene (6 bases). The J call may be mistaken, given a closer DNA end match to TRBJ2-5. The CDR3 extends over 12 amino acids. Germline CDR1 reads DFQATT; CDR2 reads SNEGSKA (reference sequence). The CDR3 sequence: CSANRVKETQYF. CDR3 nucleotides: TGCAGTGCTAACAGGGTCAAAGAGACCCAGTACTTC.

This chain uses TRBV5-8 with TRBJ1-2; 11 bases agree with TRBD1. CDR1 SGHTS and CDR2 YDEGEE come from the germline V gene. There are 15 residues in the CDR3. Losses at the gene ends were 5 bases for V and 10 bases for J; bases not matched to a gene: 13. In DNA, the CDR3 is TGTGCCAGCAGATTGACGGGACAGGGGGTATTCGACTACACCTTC. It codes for CASRLTGQGVFDYTF.

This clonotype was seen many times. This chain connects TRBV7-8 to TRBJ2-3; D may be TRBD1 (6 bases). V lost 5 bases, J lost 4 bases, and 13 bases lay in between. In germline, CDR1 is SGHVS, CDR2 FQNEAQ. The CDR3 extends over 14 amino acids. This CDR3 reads CASSPQQGADTQYF. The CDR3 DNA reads TGTGCCAGCAGCCCCCAACAGGGCGCAGATACGCAGTATTTT.

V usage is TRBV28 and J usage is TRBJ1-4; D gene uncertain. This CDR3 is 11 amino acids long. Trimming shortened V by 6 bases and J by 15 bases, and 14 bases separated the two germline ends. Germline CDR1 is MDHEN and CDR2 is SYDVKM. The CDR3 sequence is CASSIERNLFF. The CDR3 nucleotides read TGTGCCAGCAGCATCGAGCGGAACTTGTTTTTT.

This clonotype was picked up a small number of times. The CDR3, as DNA: TGCGCCAGCAGCCAAGGTGCGGCTAGCGGGGGGAAATCGAGCTCCTACAATGAGCAGTTCTTC. It is translated as CASSQGAASGGKSSSYNEQFF. The chain uses TRBV4-1 and TRBJ2-1, with 11 bases lining up with TRBD2. V lost 1 base, J lost 0 bases, and 14 bases stayed unmatched. The germline V gene encodes CDR1 MGHRA and CDR2 YSYEKL. The CDR3 runs 21 residues.

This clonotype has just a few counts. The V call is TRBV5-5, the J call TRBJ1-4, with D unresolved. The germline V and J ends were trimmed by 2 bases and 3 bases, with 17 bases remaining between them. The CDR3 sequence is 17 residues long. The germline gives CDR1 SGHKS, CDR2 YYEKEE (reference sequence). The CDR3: CASSFATILTANEKLFF. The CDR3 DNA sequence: TGTGCCAGCAGCTTTGCGACGATTCTTACGGCTAATGAAAAACTGTTTTTT.

The CDR3 protein is CSASEPETGVSYEQYF. CDR3 coding DNA: TGCAGTGCTAGTGAACCTGAGACAGGGGTATCCTACGAGCAGTACTTC. This sequence joins TRBV20-1 and TRBJ2-7, with 8 bases lining up with TRBD1. CDR1 is DFQATT and CDR2 is SNEGSKA in the germline V gene (reference sequence). There are 16 residues in the CDR3. Trimming at V came to 3 bases and at J to 1 base, leaving 11 bases not matched to a gene.

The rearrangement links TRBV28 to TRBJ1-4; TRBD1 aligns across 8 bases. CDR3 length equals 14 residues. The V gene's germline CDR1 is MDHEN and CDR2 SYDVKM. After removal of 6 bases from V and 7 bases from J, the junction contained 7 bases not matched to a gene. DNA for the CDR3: TGTGCCAGCAGGGCCGGGACAGGAGGTGAAAAACTGTTTTTT. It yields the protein CASRAGTGGEKLFF.

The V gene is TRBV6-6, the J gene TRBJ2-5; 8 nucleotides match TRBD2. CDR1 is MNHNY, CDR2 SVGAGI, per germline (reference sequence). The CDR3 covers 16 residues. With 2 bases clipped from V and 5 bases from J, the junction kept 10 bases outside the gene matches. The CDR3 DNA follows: TGTGCCAGCAGTTACGATTTCGGCGGGGGGCGGGAGACCCAGTACTTC. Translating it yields CASSYDFGGGRETQYF.

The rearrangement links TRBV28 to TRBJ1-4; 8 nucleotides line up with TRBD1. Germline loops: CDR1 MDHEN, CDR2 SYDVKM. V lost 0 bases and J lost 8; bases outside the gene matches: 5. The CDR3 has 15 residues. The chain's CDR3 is CASSLWTGEREKLFF. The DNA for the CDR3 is TGTGCCAGCAGTTTATGGACAGGGGAACGGGAAAAACTGTTTTTT.

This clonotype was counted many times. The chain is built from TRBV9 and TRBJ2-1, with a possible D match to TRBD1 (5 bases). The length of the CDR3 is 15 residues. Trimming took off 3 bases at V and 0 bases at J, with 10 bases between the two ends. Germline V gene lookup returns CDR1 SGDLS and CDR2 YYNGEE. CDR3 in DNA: TGTGCCAGCAGCGCCACAGGATCCTCCTACAATGAGCAGTTCTTC. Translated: CASSATGSSYNEQFF.

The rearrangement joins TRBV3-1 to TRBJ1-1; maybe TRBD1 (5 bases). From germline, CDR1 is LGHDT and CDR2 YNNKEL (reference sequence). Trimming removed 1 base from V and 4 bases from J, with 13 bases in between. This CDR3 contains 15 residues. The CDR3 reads CASSQGDQRLTEAFF. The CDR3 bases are TGTGCCAGCAGCCAAGGGGACCAGAGGCTCACTGAAGCTTTCTTT.

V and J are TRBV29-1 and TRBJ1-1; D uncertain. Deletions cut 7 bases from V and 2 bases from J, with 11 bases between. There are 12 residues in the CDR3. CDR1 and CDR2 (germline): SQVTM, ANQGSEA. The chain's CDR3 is CSGRPANTEAFF. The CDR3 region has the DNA TGCAGCGGGCGACCGGCTAACACTGAAGCTTTCTTT.

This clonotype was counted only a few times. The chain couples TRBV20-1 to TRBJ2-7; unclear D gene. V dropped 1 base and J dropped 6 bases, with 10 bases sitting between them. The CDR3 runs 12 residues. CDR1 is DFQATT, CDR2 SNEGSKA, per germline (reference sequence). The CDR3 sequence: CSARGNSREQYF. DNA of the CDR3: TGCAGTGCTAGAGGGAATTCACGCGAGCAGTACTTC.

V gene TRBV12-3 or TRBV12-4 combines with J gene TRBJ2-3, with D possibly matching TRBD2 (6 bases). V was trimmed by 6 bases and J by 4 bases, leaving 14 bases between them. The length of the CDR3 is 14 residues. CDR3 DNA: TGTGCCAGCAGCATCAATGCGGGGCCAGATACGCAGTATTTT. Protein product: CASSINAGPDTQYF.

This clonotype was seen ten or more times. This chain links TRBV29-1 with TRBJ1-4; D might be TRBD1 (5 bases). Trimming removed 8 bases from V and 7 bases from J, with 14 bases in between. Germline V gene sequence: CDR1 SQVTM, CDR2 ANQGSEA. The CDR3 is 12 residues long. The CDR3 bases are TGCAGCACCCGACAGCGCTCTGAAAAACTGTTTTTT. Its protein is CSTRQRSEKLFF.

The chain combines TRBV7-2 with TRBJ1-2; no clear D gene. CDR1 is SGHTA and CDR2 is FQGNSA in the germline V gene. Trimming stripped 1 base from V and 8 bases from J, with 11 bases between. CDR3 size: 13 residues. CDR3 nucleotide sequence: TGTGCCAGCAGCTTAGTTCGTGGGGAAGGCTACACCTTC. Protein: CASSLVRGEGYTF.

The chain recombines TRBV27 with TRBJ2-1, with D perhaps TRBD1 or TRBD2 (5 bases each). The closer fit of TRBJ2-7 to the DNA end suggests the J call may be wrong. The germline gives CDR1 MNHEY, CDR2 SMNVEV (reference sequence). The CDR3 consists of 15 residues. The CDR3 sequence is CASSLSGTTYNEQYF. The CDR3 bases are TGTGCCAGCAGTTTATCCGGGACCACCTACAATGAGCAGTACTTC.

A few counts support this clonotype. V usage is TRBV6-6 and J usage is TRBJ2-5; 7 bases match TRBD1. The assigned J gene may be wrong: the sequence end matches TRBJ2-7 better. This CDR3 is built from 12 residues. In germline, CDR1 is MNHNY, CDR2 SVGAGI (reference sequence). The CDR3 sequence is CASSMQGVEQYF. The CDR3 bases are TGTGCCAGCAGTATGCAGGGGGTCGAGCAGTACTTC.

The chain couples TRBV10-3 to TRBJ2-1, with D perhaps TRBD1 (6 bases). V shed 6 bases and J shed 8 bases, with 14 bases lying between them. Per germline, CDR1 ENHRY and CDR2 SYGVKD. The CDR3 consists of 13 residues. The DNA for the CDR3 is TGTGCCATCAGACGTCGACAGGAGGATGAGCAGTTCTTC. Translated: CAIRRRQEDEQFF.

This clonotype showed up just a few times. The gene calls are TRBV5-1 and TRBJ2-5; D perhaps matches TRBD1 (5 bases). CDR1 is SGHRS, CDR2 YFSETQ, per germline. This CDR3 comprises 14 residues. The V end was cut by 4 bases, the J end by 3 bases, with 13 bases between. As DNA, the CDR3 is TGCGCCAGCAGCCCCGGACATAAGGAAGAGACCCAGTACTTC. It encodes CASSPGHKEETQYF.